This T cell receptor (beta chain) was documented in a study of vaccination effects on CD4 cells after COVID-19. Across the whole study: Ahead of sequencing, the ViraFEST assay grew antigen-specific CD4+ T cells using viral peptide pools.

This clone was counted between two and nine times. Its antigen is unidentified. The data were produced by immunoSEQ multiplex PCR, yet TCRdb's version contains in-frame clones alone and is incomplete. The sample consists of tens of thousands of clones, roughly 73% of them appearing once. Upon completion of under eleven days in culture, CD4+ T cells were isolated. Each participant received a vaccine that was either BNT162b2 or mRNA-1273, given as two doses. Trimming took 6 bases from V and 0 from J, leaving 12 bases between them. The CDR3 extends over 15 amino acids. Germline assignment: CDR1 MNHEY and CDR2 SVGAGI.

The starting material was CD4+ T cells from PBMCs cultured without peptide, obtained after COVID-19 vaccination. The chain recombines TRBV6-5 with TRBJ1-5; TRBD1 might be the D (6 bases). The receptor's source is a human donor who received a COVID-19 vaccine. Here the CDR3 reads CASRPTDSSNQPQHF. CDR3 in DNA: TGTGCCAGCAGACCAACGGACAGTAGCAATCAGCCCCAGCATTTT.